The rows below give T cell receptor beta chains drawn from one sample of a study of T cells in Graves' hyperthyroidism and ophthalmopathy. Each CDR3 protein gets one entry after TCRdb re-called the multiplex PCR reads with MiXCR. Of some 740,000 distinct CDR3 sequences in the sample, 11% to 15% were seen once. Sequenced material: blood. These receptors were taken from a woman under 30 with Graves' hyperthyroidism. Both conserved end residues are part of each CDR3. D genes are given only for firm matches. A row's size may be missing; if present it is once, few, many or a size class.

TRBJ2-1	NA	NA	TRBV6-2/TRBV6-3	TGTGCCAGCAGTTACGGTACTAGAACCTCCTACAATGAGCAGTTCTTC	CASSYGTRTSYNEQFF
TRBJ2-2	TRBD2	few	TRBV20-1	TGCAGTGCTCCAAAGACTAGCGGGAGAATCACCGGGGAGCTGTTTTTT	CSAPKTSGRITGELFF
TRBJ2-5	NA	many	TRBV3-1	TGTGCCAGCAGCCAAGATGGGTCGAAGACCCAGTACTTC	CASSQDGSKTQYF
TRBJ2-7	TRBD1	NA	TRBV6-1	TGTGCCAGCACCTCCCCGACAGGGCGCTACTACGAGCAGTACTTC	CASTSPTGRYYEQYF
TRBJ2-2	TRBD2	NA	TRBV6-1	TGTGCCAGCAGCGGGACTAGCGGGAGAGTTTCTACGAACACCGGGGAGCTGTTTTTT	CASSGTSGRVSTNTGELFF
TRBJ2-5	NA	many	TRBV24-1	TGTGCCACCAGTGTCTCGACCGGGGTAGAGACCCAGTACTTC	CATSVSTGVETQYF
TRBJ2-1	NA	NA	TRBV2	NA	CASSVAGGSSYNEQLF
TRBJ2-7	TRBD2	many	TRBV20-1	TGCAGTGCTGAAGGGACTAGCGGGATGGGCGAGCAGTACTTC	CSAEGTSGMGEQYF
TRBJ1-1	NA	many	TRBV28	TGTGCCAGCAGGAATTCGGGACGGATGAACACTGAAGCTTTCTTT	CASRNSGRMNTEAFF
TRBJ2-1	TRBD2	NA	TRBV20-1	TGCAGTGCTAGGGGGTCACTAGCGGGTGATTACAATGAACAGTTCTTC	CSARGSLAGDYNEQFF
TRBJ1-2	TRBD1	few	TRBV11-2	TGTGCCAGCAGCTTAAGGGAAGGGGGCGCTTCTAACTATGGCTACACCTTC	CASSLREGGASNYGYTF
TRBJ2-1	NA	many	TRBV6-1	TGTGCCAGCAGTTACTTCTTCGCGGGAAACAATGAGCAGTTCTTC	CASSYFFAGNNEQFF
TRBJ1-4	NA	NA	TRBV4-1	TGCGCCAGCAGCCAAGAATCGGACCTGAATGAAAAACTGTTTTTT	CASSQESDLNEKLFF
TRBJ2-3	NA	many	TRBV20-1	TGCAGTGCTTTGAAAGGGGATACGCAGTATTTT	CSALKGDTQYF
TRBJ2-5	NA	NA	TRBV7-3	TGTGCCAGCAGCAACCCGGGAGAGACCCAGTACTTC	CASSNPGETQYF
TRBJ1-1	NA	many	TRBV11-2	TGTGCCAGCAGCTTAGATCCAGTTGAAGCTTTCTTT	CASSLDPVEAFF
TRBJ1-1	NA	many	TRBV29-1	TGCAGCGTTGGCCCCGCGCTGGCGGGGACTGAAGCTTTCTTT	CSVGPALAGTEAFF
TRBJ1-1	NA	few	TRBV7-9	TGTGCCAGCGACTCGGGGATGAACACTGAAGCTTTCTTT	CASDSGMNTEAFF
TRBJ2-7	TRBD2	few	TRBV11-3	TGTGCCAGCAGTTACGGTAGCGGGACCTCCTACGAGCAGTACTTC	CASSYGSGTSYEQYF
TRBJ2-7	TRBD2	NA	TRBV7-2	TGTGCCAGCAGCTTAAGGGCCCGGGCGGGAGGGAAAGACGAGCAGTACTTC	CASSLRARAGGKDEQYF
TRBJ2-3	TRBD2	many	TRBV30	TGTGCCTGGAGTTGGACTAGCGAGGGGTCAGATACGCAGTATTTT	CAWSWTSEGSDTQYF
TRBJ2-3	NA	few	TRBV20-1	TGCAGTGCTAGCCTGGCGGGGGCGAGGGCGCAGTATTTT	CSASLAGARAQYF
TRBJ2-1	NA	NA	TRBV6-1	TGTGCCAGCAGTGAATTCACGGACCCGCGCACAGGGGAGCAGTTCTTC	CASSEFTDPRTGEQFF
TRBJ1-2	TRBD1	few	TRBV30	TGTGCCTGGAGTGAGACCGGACAGGGGGCTGAAGGCTACACCTTC	CAWSETGQGAEGYTF
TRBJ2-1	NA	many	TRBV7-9	TGTGCCAGCAGCTTATTAGTGTGGTCCCGTCTTTATTACAATGAGCAGTTCTTC	CASSLLVWSRLYYNEQFF
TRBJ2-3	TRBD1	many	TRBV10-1	TGCGCCAGCAGTGCGACAGGGAGCCGGACCCAGGATACGCAGTATTTT	CASSATGSRTQDTQYF
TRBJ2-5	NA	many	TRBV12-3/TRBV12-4	TGTGCCAGCAGTTTGACAGGGAGGTCGGAGACCCAGTACTTC	CASSLTGRSETQYF
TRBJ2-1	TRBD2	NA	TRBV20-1	TGCAGTGCTAGAGATATTTGGTCGGGCGGGAGACAAGGCAATGAGCAGTTCTTC	CSARDIWSGGRQGNEQFF
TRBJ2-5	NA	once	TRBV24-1	TGTGCCACCAGTGATTTGGGGTTGGGGGAAGAGACCCAGCACTTC	CATSDLGLGEETQHF
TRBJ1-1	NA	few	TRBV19	TGTGCCAGTAAAGCTGGGAACACTGAAGCTTTCTTT	CASKAGNTEAFF
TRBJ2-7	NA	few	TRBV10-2	TGCGCCAGCAGTGCATCGGCCTACGAGCAGTACTTC	CASSASAYEQYF
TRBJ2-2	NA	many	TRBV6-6	TGTGCCAGCAGTTATCGACAGAGTACCGGGGAGCTGTTTTTT	CASSYRQSTGELFF
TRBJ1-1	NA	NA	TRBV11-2	TGTGCCAGCAGCTTATGGGCAGGGGCTGCTAGGACTGAAGCTTTCTTT	CASSLWAGAARTEAFF
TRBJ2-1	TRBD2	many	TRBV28	TGTGCCAGCAGGACCGGGACTAGCGGTTACAATGAGCAGTTCTTC	CASRTGTSGYNEQFF
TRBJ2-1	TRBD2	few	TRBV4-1	TGCGCCAGCAGCCAAGTTGGGACTAGCGGGATCGATGAGCAGTTCTTC	CASSQVGTSGIDEQFF
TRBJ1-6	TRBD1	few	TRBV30	TGTGCCTGGAGTGCTGACAGGGCCTCACCCCTCCACTTT	CAWSADRASPLHF
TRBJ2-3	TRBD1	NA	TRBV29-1	TGCAGCGTTGAGTTGGGACAGGGGGAGCAGTATTTT	CSVELGQGEQYF